This TCR beta chain was found in a study of T cells in Graves' hyperthyroidism and ophthalmopathy. This clonotype showed up just a few times. Germline V gene sequence: CDR1 LGHDT, CDR2 YNNKEL (reference sequence). The CDR3 is 13 amino acids. V lost 6 bases, J lost 4 bases, and 10 bases lay in between. TCR beta CDR3 regions were amplified from RNA transcripts. TCR CDR3 regions were first amplified by RT-PCR with HTBI primers. TCRdb independently ran MiXCR on the multiplex PCR reads; one entry per CDR3 protein. Of some 350,000 distinct CDR3 sequences listed, around a quarter are singletons. The V and J genes are TRBV3-1 and TRBJ2-1, with D possibly TRBD2 on 5 matching bases. The sample taken for sequencing was blood. This receptor was identified in a man aged 50-60 years with Graves' hyperthyroidism. The CDR3 protein is CASSPDFYNEQFF. CDR3 DNA: TGTGCCAGCAGTCCGGACTTTTACAATGAGCAGTTCTTC.